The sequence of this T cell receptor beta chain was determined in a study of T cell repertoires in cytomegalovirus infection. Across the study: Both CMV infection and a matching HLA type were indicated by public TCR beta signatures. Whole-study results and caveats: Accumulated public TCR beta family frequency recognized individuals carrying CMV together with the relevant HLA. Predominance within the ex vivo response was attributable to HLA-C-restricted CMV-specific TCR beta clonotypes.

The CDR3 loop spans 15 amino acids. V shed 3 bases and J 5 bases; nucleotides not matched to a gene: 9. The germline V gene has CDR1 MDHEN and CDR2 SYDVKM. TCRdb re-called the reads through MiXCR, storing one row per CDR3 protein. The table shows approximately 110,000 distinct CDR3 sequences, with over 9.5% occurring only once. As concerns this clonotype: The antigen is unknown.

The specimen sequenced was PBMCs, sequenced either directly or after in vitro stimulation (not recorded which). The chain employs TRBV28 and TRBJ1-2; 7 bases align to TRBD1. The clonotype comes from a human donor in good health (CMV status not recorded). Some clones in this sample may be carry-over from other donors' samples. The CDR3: CASSLGRGLIYGYTF. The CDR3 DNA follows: TGTGCCAGCAGTTTGGGCAGGGGGTTGATTTATGGCTACACCTTC.